One sample yielded the 13 T cell receptor beta chains listed below, sequenced in a study of blood T cell repertoires in COVID-19. The method was immunoSEQ multiplex PCR; TCRdb's version includes in-frame clones alone and lacks a portion of them. The sample lists approximately 120,000 clones; around 90% were seen once. The sample was peripheral blood. All receptors come from a human donor in a cohort sampled during active COVID-19.

J is TRBJ2-1 and V is TRBV5-1, with 8 positions matching TRBD1. The CDR3 sequence is 14 residues long. Germline values: CDR1 SGHRS, CDR2 YFSETQ. The trim removed 9 bases at V and 4 bases at J, leaving 9 bases unmatched. The chain's CDR3 is CANYSGTGYNEQFF. CDR3 sequence (DNA): TGCGCCAACTATTCCGGGACAGGATACAATGAGCAGTTCTTC.

V gene TRBV5-4 combines with J gene TRBJ2-5, with 9 bases aligning to TRBD2. After removal of 2 bases from V and 5 bases from J, the junction contained 1 base not matched to a gene. This CDR3 spans 13 amino acids. Germline V gene data show CDR1 as SGHNT and CDR2 as YYREEE (reference sequence). As DNA, the CDR3 is TGTGCCAGCAGCTTTACTAGCGGGGAGACCCAGTACTTC. Translated: CASSFTSGETQYF.

The chain uses TRBV5-8 and TRBJ2-3, with unresolved D. Trimming cost V 0 bases and J 1 base, with 9 bases left between them. This CDR3 is built from 15 residues. Germline CDR1 SGHTS, CDR2 YDEGEE. In DNA form, the CDR3 reads TGTGCCAGCAGCTTGGGGGCAGGTCGCACAGATACGCAGTATTTT. This encodes CASSLGAGRTDTQYF.

Concerning this clone: A much larger clone differs from this one at a single base, so this may be a read error. Distinct nucleotide sequences in the sample also encode this CDR3. The chain joins TRBV29-1 to TRBJ2-1; no clear D gene. CDR1 is SQVTM and CDR2 is ANQGSEA in the germline V gene. The CDR3 loop spans 10 amino acids. Trimming left V 4 bases short and J 7 bases short, with 5 bases between. The CDR3 reads CSVGGNEQFF. The CDR3 nucleotides read TGCAGCGTTGGAGGAAATGAGCAGTTCTTC.

This clone showed up just a few times. This chain links TRBV5-4 with TRBJ2-7; D perhaps matches TRBD2 (6 bases). Trimming removed 7 bases at V and 3 bases at J, with 11 bases between. CDR3 length: 12 residues. Per germline, CDR1 SGHNT and CDR2 YYREEE (reference sequence). This CDR3 is CASGTESYEQYF. In DNA, the CDR3 is TGTGCCAGCGGGACTGAAAGCTACGAGCAGTACTTC.

This chain joins TRBV5-1 and TRBJ2-5, with 14 bases identical to TRBD2. The CDR3 has 18 residues. CDR1 and CDR2 (germline): SGHRS, YFSETQ. The trim removed 1 base at V and 2 bases at J, leaving 7 bases unmatched. CDR3 region: CASSLWGTSGSRQETQYF. The CDR3 region has the DNA TGCGCCAGCAGCTTGTGGGGGACTAGCGGGAGTCGGCAAGAGACCCAGTACTTC.

As for this clone: The same CDR3 is also encoded by other DNA sequences in this sample. The chain is built from TRBV28 and TRBJ1-2; 11 bases agree with TRBD1. Germline assignment: CDR1 MDHEN and CDR2 SYDVKM. The CDR3 sequence is 16 residues long. After removal of 3 bases from V and 8 bases from J, the junction contained 11 bases not matched to a gene. As DNA, the CDR3 is TGTGCCAGCAGTTTTCCAGGACAGGGGGCCGGGGGGGGCTACACCTTC. It translates to CASSFPGQGAGGGYTF.

The V and J genes are TRBV11-1 and TRBJ2-1; 8 bases fit TRBD2. In germline, CDR1 is SGHAT, CDR2 FQDESV (reference sequence). V dropped 5 bases and J dropped 0; count of bases not matched to a gene: 3. The CDR3 totals 15 residues. CDR3 loop: CASSQSGSSYNEQFF. The CDR3 DNA is TGTGCCAGCAGCCAAAGCGGGAGCTCCTACAATGAGCAGTTCTTC.

CDR3 sequence (DNA): TGTGCCAGCAGCCCCGGGGGACAGGGGGATAATGAAAAACTGTTTTTT. This translates into CASSPGGQGDNEKLFF. V and J are TRBV9 and TRBJ1-4; 11 nucleotides line up with TRBD1. This CDR3 region has 16 residues. Germline trimming cut 4 bases from V and 4 bases from J; bases unmatched to any gene: 6. Per germline, CDR1 SGDLS and CDR2 YYNGEE.

The chain combines TRBV9 with TRBJ2-5; TRBD2 is a possible D gene (5 bases). The germline gives CDR1 SGDLS, CDR2 YYNGEE. The CDR3 spans 16 residues. V dropped 0 bases and J dropped 3 bases, with 15 bases sitting between them. DNA of the CDR3: TGTGCCAGCAGCGTAGGTGGCAGAGGGATAGAAGAGACCCAGTACTTC. This encodes CASSVGGRGIEETQYF.

The chain couples TRBV2 to TRBJ2-1; TRBD1 aligns across 9 bases. The trim removed 6 bases at V and 6 bases at J, leaving 9 bases unmatched. The germline CDR1 and CDR2 sequences are SNHLY and FYNNEI. The CDR3 has 15 amino acids. CDR3 coding DNA: TGTGCCAGCAGATTATCCGGGACAGGGATCAATGAGCAGTTCTTC. Protein sequence: CASRLSGTGINEQFF. Filled out from reference TRBV2 and TRBJ2-1, the complete variable domain reads EPEVTQTPSHQVTQMGQEVILRCVPISNHLYFYWYRQILGQKVEFLVSFYNNEISEKSEIFDDQFSVERPDGSNFTLKIRSTKLEDSAMYFCASRLSGTGINEQFFGPGTRLTVL.

The CDR3 nucleotides read TGTGCCAGCTCACCTTCCTCACAATCTAACACTGAAGCTTTCTTT. Translating it yields CASSPSSQSNTEAFF. The rearrangement links TRBV18 to TRBJ1-1; D call uncertain. The CDR3 is 15 amino acids. With 3 bases removed from V and 2 bases from J, the gap between germline ends came to 13 bases. Germline lookup yields CDR1 KGHSH and CDR2 LQKENI.

V gene TRBV12-3 or TRBV12-4 combines with J gene TRBJ1-3; D not resolved. Trimming cost V 5 bases and J 3 bases, with 5 bases left between them. This CDR3 region has 12 residues. In DNA form, the CDR3 reads TGTGCCAGCAGTCACAGTGGAAACACCATATATTTT. Translating gives CASSHSGNTIYF.